Each of the 19 T cell receptor beta chains below was sequenced from the same sample in a study of cytomegalovirus exposure and HLA in healthy donors. TCRdb keeps only in-frame clones here, not all; method: immunoSEQ multiplex PCR. The data show fewer than 200,000 clones, with 86% seen just once and 2% to 3% held by the top ten. Specimen: PBMCs. The receptors stem from a man between 18 and 29 years old in good health and CMV-seropositive.

The J gene is TRBJ2-1, the V gene TRBV9; a possible D gene is TRBD2 (6 bases). CDR3 length: 13 amino acids. Trimming removed 5 bases at V and 4 bases at J, with 10 bases between. Germline-derived CDR1 and CDR2 are SGDLS and YYNGEE. As DNA, the CDR3 is TGTGCCAGCAGTTCTAGCGCATACAATGAGCAGTTCTTC. Translation gives CASSSSAYNEQFF.

This rearrangement joins TRBV7-2 to TRBJ1-2, with 7 bases that match TRBD1. This CDR3 has 16 amino acids. The germline V gene encodes CDR1 SGHTA and CDR2 FQGNSA. V gave up 1 base and J gave up 7 bases; unmatched junction bases: 12. The CDR3 coding sequence is TGTGCCAGCAGCTTAGTTTTTCCGGGGACAGCCTCTGGCTACACCTTC. Translating it yields CASSLVFPGTASGYTF.

The genes are TRBV6-1 and TRBJ1-2, with 7 bases lining up with TRBD1. Germline CDR1 and CDR2: MNHNS and SASEGT. This CDR3 is built from 15 residues. The junction had 11 bases not matched to a gene; V was cut back by 7 bases and J by 3 bases. In DNA form, the CDR3 reads TGTGCCAGCACCCTAAGACAGGGAGGCTACTATGGCTACACCTTC. It codes for CASTLRQGGYYGYTF.

This sequence joins TRBV27 and TRBJ2-1; tentatively, D is TRBD2 (6 bases). Germline V gene sequence: CDR1 MNHEY, CDR2 SMNVEV (reference sequence). Trimming took off 5 bases at V and 1 base at J, with 21 bases between the two ends. The CDR3 contains 18 residues. The CDR3 here is CASSPIPPLASSYNEQFF. In DNA, the CDR3 is TGTGCCAGCAGTCCGATACCTCCACTAGCCTCGTCCTACAATGAGCAGTTCTTC.

Written as DNA, the CDR3 is TGCGCCAGCAGCCAAGATCACCAGGGGATTTGGGTGGAAGAAAAACTGTTTTTT. Translating gives CASSQDHQGIWVEEKLFF. J is TRBJ1-4 and V is TRBV4-1; perhaps TRBD1 as D (6 bases). Trimming took off 0 bases at V and 8 bases at J, with 22 bases between the two ends. This CDR3 contains 18 residues. In germline, CDR1 is MGHRA, CDR2 YSYEKL.

This clone was picked up one time. Relative to the germline gene, one junction end is altered; a read error may explain this. The rearrangement uses TRBV11-2 and TRBJ2-2; D call uncertain. Germline CDR1 and CDR2: SGHAT and FQNNGV. The CDR3 totals 11 residues. The CDR3 DNA sequence: TGTGCCAGCTGGAACAGCGGGGAGCTGTTTTTT. As protein: CASWNSGELFF. Drawing the rest from reference TRBV11-2 and TRBJ2-2, the complete variable domain is EAGVAQSPRYKIIEKRQSVAFWCNPISGHATLYWYQQILGQGPKLLIQFQNNGVVDDSQLPKDRFSAERLKGVDSTLKIQPAKLEDSAVYLCASWNSGELFFGEGSRLTVL.

This rearrangement joins TRBV7-9 to TRBJ1-3, with TRBD1 as a possible D gene (5 bases). The CDR3 sequence is 13 residues long. CDR1 SEHNR and CDR2 FQNEAQ come from the germline V gene (reference sequence). The germline V and J ends were trimmed by 1 base and 7 bases, with 8 bases remaining between them. DNA of the CDR3: TGTGCCAGCAGCTTAGAACGGGGGAACACCATATATTTT. Translating it yields CASSLERGNTIYF.

This chain joins TRBV10-3 and TRBJ1-2, with TRBD1 as a possible D gene (6 bases). Germline CDR1 is ENHRY and CDR2 is SYGVKD. The CDR3 runs to 13 residues. Trimming shortened V by 6 bases and J by 3 bases, and 11 bases separated the two germline ends. CDR3 nucleotide sequence: TGTGCCATCAGCGAGGACAGTCACTATGGCTACACCTTC. It translates to CAISEDSHYGYTF.

CDR3 sequence: CASSLLRGTEAFF. CDR3 nucleotide sequence: TGCGCCAGCAGCTTGCTAAGGGGGACTGAAGCTTTCTTT. The chain recombines TRBV5-1 with TRBJ1-1; a possible D gene is TRBD1 (6 bases). Germline V gene data show CDR1 as SGHRS and CDR2 as YFSETQ. V was shortened by 1 base and J by 5 bases, with 9 bases between the two germline ends. The CDR3 sequence is 13 residues long.

This clone was seen a handful of times. Sequence at one end of the junction differs from germline and may be a read error. The chain carries TRBV7-7 and TRBJ2-1, with 8 bases identical to TRBD2. Per the germline V gene, CDR1 is SSHAT and CDR2 is FNYEAQ (reference sequence). CDR3 length: 15 amino acids. The CDR3 sequence: CASSLGPGGHNEQFF. In DNA form, the CDR3 reads TGTGCTAGCAGCTTAGGTCCGGGGGGGCATAATGAGCAGTTCTTC.

The chain uses TRBV2 and TRBJ1-1; D unresolved. Per the germline V gene, CDR1 is SNHLY and CDR2 is FYNNEI. V was cut by 8 bases and J by 7 bases, with 20 bases left in between. The CDR3 length is 14 residues. In DNA form, the CDR3 reads TGTGCCAGCGGGCCAGTTACTCATCTCAATGAAGCTTTCTTT. As protein: CASGPVTHLNEAFF.

This chain uses TRBV28 with TRBJ2-1; TRBD2 agrees at 11 bases. The germline V gene has CDR1 MDHEN and CDR2 SYDVKM. The CDR3 runs to 15 residues. After removal of 8 bases from V and 1 base from J, the junction contained 4 bases not matched to a gene. CDR3 bases: TGTGCCAGCGATAGCGGGAGGGTTTCCTACAATGAGCAGTTCTTC. Protein: CASDSGRVSYNEQFF.

The chain is built from TRBV5-1 and TRBJ2-7, with 13 bases matching TRBD2. The V gene's germline CDR1 is SGHRS and CDR2 YFSETQ. The ends lost 3 bases at V and 4 bases at J; junction bases unmatched: 1. The CDR3 consists of 14 residues. The CDR3 is CASSSGLAGYEQYF. In DNA, the CDR3 is TGCGCCAGCAGCTCGGGACTAGCGGGGTACGAGCAGTACTTC.

J is TRBJ2-1 and V is TRBV11-2; 7 bases are shared with TRBD2. V lost 1 base to trimming and J lost 10 bases; unmatched junction nucleotides: 13. Per the germline V gene, CDR1 is SGHAT and CDR2 is FQNNGV. CDR3 length: 16 amino acids. As DNA, the CDR3 is TGTGCCAGCAGCTTAGTTGGCGGGAGCGTGCGCGTAGAGCAGTTCTTC. It yields the protein CASSLVGGSVRVEQFF.

Here the CDR3 DNA reads TGTGCCAGCAGCTCCACTCTAGCGGGAGGAATCAGGGAGCAGTTCTTC. It yields the protein CASSSTLAGGIREQFF. The chain uses TRBV7-2 and TRBJ2-1; 11 nucleotides align to TRBD2. Germline V lookup: CDR1 SGHTA, CDR2 FQGNSA. The junction had 12 bases not matched to a gene; V was cut back by 4 bases and J by 10 bases. The CDR3 has 16 residues. Full variable domain (remainder filled in from reference TRBV7-2 and TRBJ2-1): GAGVSQSPSNKVTEKGKDVELRCDPISGHTALYWYRQSLGQGLEFLIYFQGNSAPDKSGLPSDRFSAERTGGSVSTLTIQRTQQEDSAVYLCASSSTLAGGIREQFFGPGTRLTVL.

DNA of the CDR3: TGTGCCAGCAGTGACTCCCTCGGTGAAGCTTTCTTT. Protein product: CASSDSLGEAFF. The gene calls are TRBV6-4 and TRBJ1-1; D gene ambiguous. V was shortened by 0 bases and J by 7 bases, with 6 bases between the two germline ends. CDR3 length: 12 residues. Germline V lookup: CDR1 MRHNA, CDR2 SNTAGT.

The chain combines TRBV28 with TRBJ2-5; possibly TRBD2 for D (7 bases). Germline V lookup: CDR1 MDHEN, CDR2 SYDVKM. The germline V and J ends were trimmed by 8 bases and 2 bases, with 12 bases remaining between them. CDR3 length equals 13 residues. The CDR3 nucleotides are TGTGCCAGCTCGGGGGGCGGACAAGAGACCCAGTACTTC. It yields the protein CASSGGGQETQYF.

This sequence joins TRBV9 and TRBJ1-1; D remains unclear. The V gene lost 1 base and the J gene lost 4 bases, with 8 bases spanning the gap. From germline, CDR1 is SGDLS and CDR2 YYNGEE. The CDR3 consists of 13 residues. CDR3 in DNA: TGTGCCAGCAGCGTAATTTCGGGCACTGAAGCTTTCTTT. Protein: CASSVISGTEAFF.

V gene TRBV20-1 combines with J gene TRBJ2-5; no definite D call. Trimming removed 6 bases from V and 5 bases from J, with 10 bases in between. CDR3 length equals 11 residues. Germline V lookup: CDR1 DFQATT, CDR2 SNEGSKA (reference sequence). CDR3 protein: CSARLVETQYF. The CDR3 coding sequence is TGCAGTGCGAGGCTCGTGGAGACCCAGTACTTC.